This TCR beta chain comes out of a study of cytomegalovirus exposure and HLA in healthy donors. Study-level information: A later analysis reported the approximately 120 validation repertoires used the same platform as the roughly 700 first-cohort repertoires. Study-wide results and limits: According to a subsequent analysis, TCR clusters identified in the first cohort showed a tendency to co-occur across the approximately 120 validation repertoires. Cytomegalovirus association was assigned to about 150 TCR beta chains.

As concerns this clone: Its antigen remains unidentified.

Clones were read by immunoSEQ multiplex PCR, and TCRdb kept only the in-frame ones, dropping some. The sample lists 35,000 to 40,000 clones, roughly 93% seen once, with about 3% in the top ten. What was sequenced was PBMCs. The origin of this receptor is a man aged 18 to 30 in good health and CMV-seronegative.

The CDR3 region has the DNA TGTGCCAGCAGTGAAGATGGGGGGATCGGCGGCTACACCTTC. Translated, it gives CASSEDGGIGGYTF. This chain uses TRBV6-1 with TRBJ1-2; D may be TRBD1 (5 bases). CDR3 size: 14 residues. The V gene lost 1 base and the J gene lost 8 bases, with 14 bases spanning the gap. Germline V gene lookup returns CDR1 MNHNS and CDR2 SASEGT.